Presented here are 21 T cell receptor beta chains from one specimen sequenced in a study of tumor-infiltrating lymphocytes in primary liver carcinoma. Germline DNA was also extracted, and blood RNA derived from unsorted whole blood. Making TCR beta cDNA involved 400 to 600 ng total RNA and a constant-region primer. For TCR beta, libraries were produced by three nested multiplex PCR rounds using slightly modified ARM-PCR. Use of TRBV1-TRBV30 forward primers with a C-beta reverse primer characterized the first two PCR rounds, which lasted about 9 cycles each. TCRdb independently ran MiXCR on the multiplex PCR reads; one entry per CDR3 protein. The data show about 330,000 distinct CDR3 sequences, around three fifths seen once. Sequencing was performed on peripheral blood. Receptors were obtained from a man aged 35 to 55 with primary liver carcinoma and hepatitis B virus infection.

As to this clonotype: An end of the junction does not agree with germline; a read error may underlie this. The CDR3 sequence: CASSPELAVACYEQYF. CDR3 nucleotides: TGCGCCAGCAGCCCGGAACTAGCGGTCGCATGCTACGAGCAATACTTC. The rearrangement uses TRBV4-3 and TRBJ2-7; TRBD2 matches 8 bases. This CDR3 spans 16 amino acids. Germline values: CDR1 LGHNA, CDR2 YSLEER.

As regards this clonotype: Because the CDR3 is missing its conserved closing phenylalanine or tryptophan, this is likely a read error. The V gene is TRBV11-2, the J gene TRBJ2-1; 9 nucleotides line up with TRBD1. Germline values: CDR1 SGHAT, CDR2 FQNNGV. CDR3 length: 15 amino acids. V dropped 9 bases and J dropped 6; count of bases not matched to a gene: 12. CDR3 coding DNA: TGTGCCAGTAGGCGGACAGGGGAGAGTGGCAATGAGCAGTTCTCC. Translated: CASRRTGESGNEQFS.

A note on this clonotype: A read error may explain this, as a much larger clone is one base away. This chain connects TRBV10-2 to TRBJ1-2; 7 bases match TRBD1. The CDR3 has 13 residues. Germline-derived CDR1 and CDR2 are WSHSY and SAAADI. The ends lost 4 bases at V and 5 bases at J; junction bases unmatched: 4. The CDR3 sequence: CASSADRPYGYTF. CDR3 DNA: TGCGCCAGCAGTGCGGACAGGCCTTATGGCTACACCTTC.

This chain connects TRBV11-2 to TRBJ2-1, with 7 bases that match TRBD2. This CDR3 spans 12 amino acids. Per germline, CDR1 SGHAT and CDR2 FQNNGV. Trimming removed 3 bases from V and 12 bases from J; junction bases left unmatched: 5. The CDR3 sequence is CASSLVWTRQFF. The CDR3 DNA follows: TGTGCCAGCAGCTTGGTTTGGACTAGGCAGTTCTTC. Variable domain in full (rest from reference TRBV11-2 and TRBJ2-1): EAGVAQSPRYKIIEKRQSVAFWCNPISGHATLYWYQQILGQGPKLLIQFQNNGVVDDSQLPKDRFSAERLKGVDSTLKIQPAKLEDSAVYLCASSLVWTRQFFGPGTRLTVL.

Comments on this clonotype: It is likely a read error, because the conserved phenylalanine at the end of the CDR3 is missing. No DNA is shown, since the ends of the CDR3 on it are uncertain; the CDR3 is the one TCRdb lists. J is TRBJ2-1 and V is TRBV11-1; the table's D call, TRBD1, was not checked against the DNA. The CDR3 sequence runs 13 residues, both termini included. In germline, CDR1 is SGHAT, CDR2 FQDESV (reference sequence). CDR3 amino acids: CASSLSQADERFI.

V is TRBV11-2 and J is TRBJ2-1; possible D gene TRBD2, 5 bases. In germline, CDR1 is SGHAT, CDR2 FQNNGV. CDR3 length equals 16 residues. Trimming left V 7 bases short and J 4 bases short, with 20 bases between. The chain's CDR3 is CASNSSRASTYNEQFF. CDR3 coding DNA: TGTGCCAGCAACTCGTCGAGGGCTAGCACATACAATGAGCAGTTCTTC.

Points on this clonotype: One base away lies a much larger clone, so this may be a sequencing read error. The CDR3 ends on some other residue instead of the conserved phenylalanine or tryptophan, so this is likely a read error. The chain carries TRBV5-5 and TRBJ2-5; D gene uncertain. CDR3 size: 14 residues. The V gene lost 4 bases and the J gene lost 1 base, with 11 bases spanning the gap. Germline loops: CDR1 SGHKS, CDR2 YYEKEE (reference sequence). The CDR3 bases are TGTGCCAGCAGCCCCGATTCCATCCAAGAGACCCAGTACTTA. It yields the protein CASSPDSIQETQYL.

About this clonotype: At one of its ends the junction is not consistent with the germline gene, which may arise from a read error. The chain recombines TRBV5-4 with TRBJ2-7; TRBD2 matches at 8 bases. Germline V gene lookup returns CDR1 SGHNT and CDR2 YYREEE (reference sequence). The CDR3 is 15 amino acids. CDR3 nucleotide sequence: TGTACCAGCAGCTTGGGGCTAGCGGGTAACTACGAGCAGTACTTC. It codes for CTSSLGLAGNYEQYF. The complete variable domain, with remaining parts taken from reference TRBV5-4 and TRBJ2-7, reads ETGVTQSPTHLIKTRGQQVTLRCSSQSGHNTVSWYQQALGQGPQFIFQYYREEENGRGNFPPRFSGLQFPNYSSELNVNALELDDSALYLCTSSLGLAGNYEQYFGPGTRLTVT.

This clonotype occurred once. At one of its ends the junction is not consistent with the germline gene, which may arise from a read error. J is TRBJ1-1 and V is TRBV11-2; TRBD1 is a possible D gene (6 bases). CDR1 and CDR2 from the germline V gene are SGHAT and FQNNGV. The CDR3 length is 13 residues. The CDR3 here is CAGSLDRTTEASF. In DNA form, the CDR3 reads TGTGCCGGCAGCTTAGACAGGACCACTGAAGCTTCCTTT. The variable domain in full, with the rest retrieved from reference TRBV11-2 and TRBJ1-1, is EAGVAQSPRYKIIEKRQSVAFWCNPISGHATLYWYQQILGQGPKLLIQFQNNGVVDDSQLPKDRFSAERLKGVDSTLKIQPAKLEDSAVYLCAGSLDRTTEASFGQGTRLTVV.

Concerning this clonotype itself: Since no conserved phenylalanine or tryptophan closes the CDR3, a read error is the likely cause. The gene calls are TRBV5-6 and TRBJ2-7; D may be TRBD2 (6 bases). CDR1 and CDR2 (germline): SGHDT, YYEEEE. CDR3 length: 15 residues. Deletions cut 0 bases from V and 4 bases from J, with 14 bases between. The CDR3 protein is CASSLERRVEYEQYL. Here the CDR3 DNA reads TGTGCCAGCAGCTTGGAGCGGAGGGTAGAGTACGAGCAGTACCTC.

With regard to this clonotype: An end of the junction does not agree with germline; a read error may underlie this. The rearrangement uses TRBV29-1 and TRBJ2-6; possibly TRBD2 for D (5 bases). The CDR3 loop spans 15 amino acids. Germline V gene sequence: CDR1 SQVTM, CDR2 ANQGSEA. CDR3 coding DNA: TGCAGCGTTAAACCCCCGGGGAATGGGGTCAACGTCCTGGCTTTC. It codes for CSVKPPGNGVNVLAF.

In the case of this clonotype: This sequence may be a read error, since a much larger clone differs from it by one base. The rearrangement uses TRBV10-3 and TRBJ1-1, with a tentative D call TRBD1 (6 bases). Germline CDR1 and CDR2: ENHRY and SYGVKD. This CDR3 is built from 12 residues. Here the CDR3 reads CVISEGGTEAFF. The CDR3, as DNA: TGTGTCATCAGTGAGGGGGGGACTGAAGCTTTCTTT.

A remark on this clonotype: Without the conserved terminal phenylalanine or tryptophan, this CDR3 likely stems from a read error. This sequence joins TRBV11-2 and TRBJ2-3; D is undetermined. Germline values: CDR1 SGHAT, CDR2 FQNNGV. The CDR3 covers 14 residues. This CDR3 reads CANSLELYTDMQYL. The DNA of the CDR3 is TGTGCCAACAGCTTAGAACTTTACACCGATATGCAGTATCTT.

To note about this clonotype: A junction end diverges from the germline sequence, so it may reflect a read error. The chain employs TRBV12-3 or TRBV12-4 and TRBJ2-5, with 7 nucleotides matching TRBD1. The CDR3 loop spans 17 amino acids. The DNA of the CDR3 is TGTACCAGCAGTTTGGGCAACCTAGGGACAGTGCAAGAGACCCAGTACTTC. Translating it yields CTSSLGNLGTVQETQYF.

This clonotype has a count of ten or more. Possible read error: a much larger clone is one base away. V is TRBV11-2 and J is TRBJ2-5; 14 nucleotides align to TRBD2. Germline V gene lookup returns CDR1 SGHAT and CDR2 FQNNGV. The CDR3 runs to 15 residues. The CDR3 DNA reads as TGTGCCAGCGGCTTCGGGACTAGCGGGAGTGAGACCCAGTACTTC. Translated, it gives CASGFGTSGSETQYF. The whole variable domain, filled in from reference TRBV11-2 and TRBJ2-5, reads EAGVAQSPRYKIIEKRQSVAFWCNPISGHATLYWYQQILGQGPKLLIQFQNNGVVDDSQLPKDRFSAERLKGVDSTLKIQPAKLEDSAVYLCASGFGTSGSETQYFGPGTRLLVL.

This chain connects TRBV21-1 to TRBJ2-1. TRBV21-1 is labeled a pseudogene. The CDR3 covers 10 residues. As DNA, the CDR3 is TGTGCCAGCAGTCAAAATGGGCAGTTCTTC. Amino acid sequence: CASSQNGQFF.

Notes on this clonotype: This may be a read error, as it is one base from a much larger clone. The chain combines TRBV12-3 or TRBV12-4 with TRBJ1-2, with no clear D. The CDR3 runs 13 residues. The CDR3 bases are TGTGCCAGCAGTTTCGCAGAGGGCTATGGCTGCACCTTC. Protein: CASSFAEGYGCTF.

This clonotype was picked up a small number of times. This rearrangement joins TRBV6-5 to TRBJ2-2; D is undetermined. Germline CDR1 and CDR2: MNHEY and SVGAGI. CDR3 length: 17 amino acids. The ends were cut back, 0 bases at V and 3 bases at J, with 14 bases in the middle. The CDR3 protein is CASSYSLSAVHTGELFF. CDR3 bases: TGTGCCAGCAGTTACTCCCTAAGTGCGGTTCACACCGGGGAGCTGTTTTTT.

This clonotype came up once. A read error may produce the germline difference seen at one junction end. The V gene is TRBV11-1, the J gene TRBJ2-1; D might be TRBD1 (6 bases). The CDR3 is made up of 20 amino acids. Germline CDR1 reads SGHAT; CDR2 reads FQDESV (reference sequence). The CDR3 sequence: CASSSPQAVDAAPGHHEQFF. Written as DNA, the CDR3 is TGTGCCAGCAGCTCCCCTCAGGCAGTAGATGCAGCCCCGGGACACCATGAACAGTTCTTC.

This clonotype was counted at least ten times. J is TRBJ1-2 and V is TRBV5-4; no clear D. The CDR3 length is 14 residues. CDR1 is SGHNT and CDR2 is YYREEE in the germline V gene (reference sequence). With 4 bases removed from V and 3 bases from J, the gap between germline ends came to 13 bases. CDR3 DNA: TGTGCCAGCAGCCCGGAGGGCGGATACTATGGCTACACCTTC. Translating gives CASSPEGGYYGYTF.

Concerning this clonotype itself: One end of the junction fails to match germline, which may point to a read error. CDR3 nucleotide sequence: TGTGCCGGCAGCTTAGACAGATACTACGAGCAGCACTTC. The encoded protein is CAGSLDRYYEQHF. The rearrangement joins TRBV5-5 to TRBJ2-7; possibly TRBD1 for D (5 bases). The germline V gene has CDR1 SGHKS and CDR2 YYEKEE (reference sequence). This CDR3 is 13 amino acids long.